This T cell receptor beta chain comes out of a study of radiotherapy plus CTLA-4 blockade in lung cancer. Sequencing was performed with immunoSEQ multiplex PCR; in TCRdb, only in-frame clones are kept and a portion is missing. The repertoire holds about 120,000 clones, with around 90% as singletons. The CDR3 is made up of 18 amino acids. Germline assignment: CDR1 SGHVS and CDR2 FQNEAQ. With V trimmed by 3 bases and J by 2 bases, 7 bases remained unmatched. The receptor was derived from a human donor with non-small cell lung cancer that progressed on radiotherapy plus ipilimumab. The sequenced sample was peripheral blood, obtained from a patient treated with radiotherapy plus ipilimumab. This sequence joins TRBV7-8 and TRBJ2-1, with TRBD2 matching 13 bases. The CDR3 DNA is TGTGCCAGCAGCTTTCTGGGACTAGCGGGAAACCCCTACAATGAGCAGTTCTTC. This translates into CASSFLGLAGNPYNEQFF.